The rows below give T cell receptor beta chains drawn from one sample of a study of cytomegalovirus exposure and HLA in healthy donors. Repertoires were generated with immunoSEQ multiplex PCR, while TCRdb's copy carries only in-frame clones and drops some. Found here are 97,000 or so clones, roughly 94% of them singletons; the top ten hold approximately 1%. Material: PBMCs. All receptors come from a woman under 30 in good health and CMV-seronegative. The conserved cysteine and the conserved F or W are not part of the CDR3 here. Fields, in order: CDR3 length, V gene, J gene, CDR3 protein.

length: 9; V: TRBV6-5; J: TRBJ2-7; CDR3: ASRRDYEQY
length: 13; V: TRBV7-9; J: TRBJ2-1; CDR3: ASSLGLSGINEQF
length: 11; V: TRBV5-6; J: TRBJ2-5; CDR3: ASSLGLPETQY
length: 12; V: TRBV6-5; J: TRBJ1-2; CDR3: ASSYSAGNYGYT
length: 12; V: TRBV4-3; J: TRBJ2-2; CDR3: ASRGTGGTGELF
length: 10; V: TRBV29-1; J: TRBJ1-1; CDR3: SVIPYNTEAF
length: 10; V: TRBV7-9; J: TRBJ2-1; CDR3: ASSSDLAWQF
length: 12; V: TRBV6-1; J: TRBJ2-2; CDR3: ASIGGGNTGELF
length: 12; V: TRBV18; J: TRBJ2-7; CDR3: ASSTGTLSYEQY
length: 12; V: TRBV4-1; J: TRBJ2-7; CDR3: ASSPGGQGAKQY
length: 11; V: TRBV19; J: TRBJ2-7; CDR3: ASSYDSSYEQY
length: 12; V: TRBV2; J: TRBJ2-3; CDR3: ASSTVASTDTQY
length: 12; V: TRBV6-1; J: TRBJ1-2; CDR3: ASSESLSSYGYT
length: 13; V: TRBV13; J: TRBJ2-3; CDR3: ASSLGSGSPDTQY
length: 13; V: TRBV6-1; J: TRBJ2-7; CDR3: ASQSGVTANREQY
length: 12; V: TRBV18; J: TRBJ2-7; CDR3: ASSPLQGDYEQY
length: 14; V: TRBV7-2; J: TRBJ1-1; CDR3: ASSLTRGRVYTEAF
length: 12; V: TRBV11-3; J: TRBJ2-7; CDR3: ASRNRTGAYEQY
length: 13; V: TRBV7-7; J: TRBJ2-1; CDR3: ASSPGTGGYNEQF
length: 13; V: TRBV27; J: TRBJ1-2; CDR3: ASSLLGHPNYGYT
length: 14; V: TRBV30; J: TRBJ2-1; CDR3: AWIARRGVWVNEQF
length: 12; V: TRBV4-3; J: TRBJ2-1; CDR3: ASSPAEPFLEQF
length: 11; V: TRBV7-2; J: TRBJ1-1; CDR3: ASSPLRNTEAF
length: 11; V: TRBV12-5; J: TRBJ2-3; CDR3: ALGRDSTDTQY
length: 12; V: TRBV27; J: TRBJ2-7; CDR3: ASSLAGGGYEQY
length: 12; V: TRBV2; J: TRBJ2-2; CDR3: ASRSASYPGELF
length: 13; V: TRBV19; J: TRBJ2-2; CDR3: ASSITPPRAGELF
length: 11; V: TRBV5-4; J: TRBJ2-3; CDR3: ASSPSGGDTQY
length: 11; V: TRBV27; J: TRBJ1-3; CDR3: ASTTGSGNTIY
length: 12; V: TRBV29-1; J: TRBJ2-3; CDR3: SVAIDRGTDTQY
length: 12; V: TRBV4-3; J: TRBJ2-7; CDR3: ASSQEETNYEQY
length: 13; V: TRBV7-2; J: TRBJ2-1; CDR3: ASSLDSSSYNEQF
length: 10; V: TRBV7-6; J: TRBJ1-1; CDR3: ASGTTRTEAF
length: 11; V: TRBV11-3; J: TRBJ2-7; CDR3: ASSNGGLYEQY
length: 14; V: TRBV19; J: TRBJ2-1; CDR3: ASSPRTSGIYNEQF
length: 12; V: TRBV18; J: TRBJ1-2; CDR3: ASSTSGQGYGYT
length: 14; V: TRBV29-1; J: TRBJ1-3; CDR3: SVETGVAAPGNTIY
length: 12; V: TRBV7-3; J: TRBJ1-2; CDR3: ASSYGTGGVGYT
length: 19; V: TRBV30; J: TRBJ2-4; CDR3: AWSGFPGLAGSSLAKNIQY
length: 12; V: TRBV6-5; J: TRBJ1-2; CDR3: ASSPDSPFYGYT
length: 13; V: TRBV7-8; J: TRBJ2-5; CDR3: ASSFGGILQETQY
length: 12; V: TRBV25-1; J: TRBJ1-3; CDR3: ASRAQTSGNTIY
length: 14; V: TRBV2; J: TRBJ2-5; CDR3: ASRAGVTSGIETQY
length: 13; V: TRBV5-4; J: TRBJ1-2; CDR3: ASSLPAGTDYGYT
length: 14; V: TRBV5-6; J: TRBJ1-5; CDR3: ASSLWAGSGNQPQH
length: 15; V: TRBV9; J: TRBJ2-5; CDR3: ASSTSRSRSGEETQY
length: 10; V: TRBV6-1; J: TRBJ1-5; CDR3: AATGGNQPQH
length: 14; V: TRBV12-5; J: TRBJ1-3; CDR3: ASGWGKGVSGNTIY
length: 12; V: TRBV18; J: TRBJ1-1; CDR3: ASSLQGQGVEAF
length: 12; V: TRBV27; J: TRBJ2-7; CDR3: ASSLSQGPYEQY
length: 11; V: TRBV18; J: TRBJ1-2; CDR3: ASSPDIVEGYT